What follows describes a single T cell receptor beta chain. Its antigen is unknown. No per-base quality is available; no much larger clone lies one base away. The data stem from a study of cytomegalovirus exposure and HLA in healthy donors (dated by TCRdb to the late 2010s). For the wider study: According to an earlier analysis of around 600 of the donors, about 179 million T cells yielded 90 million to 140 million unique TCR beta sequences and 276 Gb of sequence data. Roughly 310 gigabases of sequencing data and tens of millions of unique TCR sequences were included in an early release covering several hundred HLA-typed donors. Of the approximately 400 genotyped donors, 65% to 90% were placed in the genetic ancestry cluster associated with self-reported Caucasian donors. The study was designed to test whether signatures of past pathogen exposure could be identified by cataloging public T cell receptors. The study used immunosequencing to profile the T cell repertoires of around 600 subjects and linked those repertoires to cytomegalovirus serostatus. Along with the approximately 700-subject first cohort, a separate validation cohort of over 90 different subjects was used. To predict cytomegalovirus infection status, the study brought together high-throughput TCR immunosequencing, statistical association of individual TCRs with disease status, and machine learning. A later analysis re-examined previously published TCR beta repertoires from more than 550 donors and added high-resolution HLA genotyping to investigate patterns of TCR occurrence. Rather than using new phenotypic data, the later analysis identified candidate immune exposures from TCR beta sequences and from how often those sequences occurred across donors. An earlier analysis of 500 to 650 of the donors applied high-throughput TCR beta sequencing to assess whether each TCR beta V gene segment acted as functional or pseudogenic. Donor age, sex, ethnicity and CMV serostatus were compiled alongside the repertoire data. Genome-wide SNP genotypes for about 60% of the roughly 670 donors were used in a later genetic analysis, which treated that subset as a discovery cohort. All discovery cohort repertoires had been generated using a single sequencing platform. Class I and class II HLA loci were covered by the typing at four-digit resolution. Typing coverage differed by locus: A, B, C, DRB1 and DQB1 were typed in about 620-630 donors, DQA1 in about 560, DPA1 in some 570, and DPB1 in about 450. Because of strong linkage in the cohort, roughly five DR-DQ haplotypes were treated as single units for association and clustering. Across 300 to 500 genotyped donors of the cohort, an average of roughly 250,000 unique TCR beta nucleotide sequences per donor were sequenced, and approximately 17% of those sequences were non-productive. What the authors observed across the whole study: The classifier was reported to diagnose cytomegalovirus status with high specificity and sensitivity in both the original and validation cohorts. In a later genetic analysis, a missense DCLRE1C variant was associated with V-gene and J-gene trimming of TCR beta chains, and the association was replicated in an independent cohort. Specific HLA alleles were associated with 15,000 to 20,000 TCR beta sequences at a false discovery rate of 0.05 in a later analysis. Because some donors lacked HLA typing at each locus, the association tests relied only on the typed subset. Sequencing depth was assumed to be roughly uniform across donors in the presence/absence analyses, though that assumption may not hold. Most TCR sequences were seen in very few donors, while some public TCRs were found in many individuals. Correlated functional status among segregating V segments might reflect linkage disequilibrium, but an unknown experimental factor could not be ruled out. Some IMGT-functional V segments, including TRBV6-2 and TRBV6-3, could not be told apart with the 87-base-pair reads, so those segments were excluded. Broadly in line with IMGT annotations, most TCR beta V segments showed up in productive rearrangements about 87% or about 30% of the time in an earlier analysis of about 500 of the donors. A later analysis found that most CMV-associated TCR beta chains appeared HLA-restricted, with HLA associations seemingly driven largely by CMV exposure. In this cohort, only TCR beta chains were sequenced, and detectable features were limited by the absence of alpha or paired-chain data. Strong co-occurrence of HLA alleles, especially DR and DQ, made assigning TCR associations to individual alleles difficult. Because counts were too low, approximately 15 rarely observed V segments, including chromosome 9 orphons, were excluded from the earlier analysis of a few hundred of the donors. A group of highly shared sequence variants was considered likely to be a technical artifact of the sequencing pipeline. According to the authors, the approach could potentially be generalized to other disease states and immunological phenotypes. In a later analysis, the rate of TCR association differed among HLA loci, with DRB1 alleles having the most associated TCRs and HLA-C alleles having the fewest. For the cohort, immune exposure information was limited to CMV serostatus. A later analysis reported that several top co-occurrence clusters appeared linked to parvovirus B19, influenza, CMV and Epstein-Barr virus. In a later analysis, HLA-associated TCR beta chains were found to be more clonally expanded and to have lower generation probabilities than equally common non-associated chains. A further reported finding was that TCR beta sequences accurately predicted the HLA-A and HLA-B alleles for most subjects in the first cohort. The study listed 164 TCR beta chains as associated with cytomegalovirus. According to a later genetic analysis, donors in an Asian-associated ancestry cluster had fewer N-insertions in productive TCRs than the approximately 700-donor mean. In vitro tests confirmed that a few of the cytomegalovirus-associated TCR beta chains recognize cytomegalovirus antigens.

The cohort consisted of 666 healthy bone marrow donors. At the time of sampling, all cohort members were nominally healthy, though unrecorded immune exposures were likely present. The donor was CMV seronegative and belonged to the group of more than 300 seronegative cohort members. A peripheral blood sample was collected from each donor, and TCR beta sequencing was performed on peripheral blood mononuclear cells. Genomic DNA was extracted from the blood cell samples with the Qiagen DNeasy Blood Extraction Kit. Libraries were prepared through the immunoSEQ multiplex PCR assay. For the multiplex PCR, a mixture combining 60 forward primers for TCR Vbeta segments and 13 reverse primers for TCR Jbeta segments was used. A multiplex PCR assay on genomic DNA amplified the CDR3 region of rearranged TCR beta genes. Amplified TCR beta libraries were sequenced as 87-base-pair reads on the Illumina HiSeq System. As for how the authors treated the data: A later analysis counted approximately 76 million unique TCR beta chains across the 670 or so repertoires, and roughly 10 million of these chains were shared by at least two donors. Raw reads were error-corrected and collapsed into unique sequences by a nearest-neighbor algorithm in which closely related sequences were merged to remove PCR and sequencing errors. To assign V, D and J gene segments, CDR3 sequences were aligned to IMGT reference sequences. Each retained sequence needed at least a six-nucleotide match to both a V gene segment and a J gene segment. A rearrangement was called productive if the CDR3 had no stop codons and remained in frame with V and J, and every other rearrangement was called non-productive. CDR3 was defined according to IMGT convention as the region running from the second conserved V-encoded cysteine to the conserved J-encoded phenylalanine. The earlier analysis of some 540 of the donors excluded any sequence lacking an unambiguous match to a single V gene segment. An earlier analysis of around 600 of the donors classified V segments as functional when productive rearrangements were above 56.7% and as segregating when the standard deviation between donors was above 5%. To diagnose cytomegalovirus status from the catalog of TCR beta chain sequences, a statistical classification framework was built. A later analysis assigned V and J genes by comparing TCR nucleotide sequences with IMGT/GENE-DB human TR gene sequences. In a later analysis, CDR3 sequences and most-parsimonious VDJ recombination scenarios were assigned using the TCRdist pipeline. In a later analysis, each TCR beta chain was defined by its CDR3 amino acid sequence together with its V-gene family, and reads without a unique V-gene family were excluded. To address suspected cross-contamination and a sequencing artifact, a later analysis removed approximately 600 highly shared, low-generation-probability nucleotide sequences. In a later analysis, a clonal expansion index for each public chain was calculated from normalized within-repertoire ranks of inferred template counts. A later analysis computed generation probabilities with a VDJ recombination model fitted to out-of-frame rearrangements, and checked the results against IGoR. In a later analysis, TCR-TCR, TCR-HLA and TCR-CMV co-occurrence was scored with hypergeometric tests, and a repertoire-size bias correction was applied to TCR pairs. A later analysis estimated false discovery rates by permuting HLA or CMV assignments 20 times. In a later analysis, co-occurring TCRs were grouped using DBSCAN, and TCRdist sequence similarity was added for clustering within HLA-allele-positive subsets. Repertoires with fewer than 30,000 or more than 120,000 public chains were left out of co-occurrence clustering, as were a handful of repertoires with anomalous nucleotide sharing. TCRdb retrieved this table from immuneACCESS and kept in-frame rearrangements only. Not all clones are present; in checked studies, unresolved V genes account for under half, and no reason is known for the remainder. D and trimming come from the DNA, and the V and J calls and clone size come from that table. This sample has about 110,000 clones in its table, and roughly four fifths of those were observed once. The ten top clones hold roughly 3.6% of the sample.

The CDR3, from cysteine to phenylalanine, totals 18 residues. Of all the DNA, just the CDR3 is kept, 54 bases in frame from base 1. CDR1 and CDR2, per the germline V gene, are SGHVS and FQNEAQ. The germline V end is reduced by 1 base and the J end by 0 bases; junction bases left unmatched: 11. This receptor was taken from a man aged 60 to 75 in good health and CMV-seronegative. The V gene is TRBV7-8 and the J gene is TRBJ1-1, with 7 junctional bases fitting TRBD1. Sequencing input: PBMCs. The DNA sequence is TGTGCCAGCAGCTTAGTGGGCCAAAGACAGGGAATGAACACTGAAGCTTTCTTT. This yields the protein CASSLVGQRQGMNTEAFF.